The T cell receptor beta chain described here comes from a study of T-cell reconstitution after alpha-beta-depleted transplantation in children. General observations from the study: Hyperexpanded clones declined; after one year, newly produced T cells mostly supplied diversity. Reportedly, only several hundred clones from non-depleted graft cells drove alpha-beta T-cell counts at about two months.

Unique molecular identifiers were incorporated into the prepared TCRbeta library. From the PCR reads, TCRdb called clonotypes with MiXCR, one entry per CDR3 protein. The sample includes about 300,000 distinct CDR3 sequences, around 7.3% of them seen just once. V lost 2 bases, J lost 2 bases, and 4 bases stayed unmatched. Germline V gives CDR1 SGHRS, CDR2 YFSETQ. The CDR3 is 15 amino acids. Many counts were recorded for this clonotype. Its target is not known. Sequencing was performed on peripheral blood, taken 360 days after TCRalphabeta/CD19-depleted stem cell transplant. The V call is TRBV5-1, the J call TRBJ2-3; 8 bases align to TRBD2. The sequence derives from a female patient aged 2-15 years who had a stem cell transplant for Fanconi anemia, so the T cells may come from the graft donor. CDR3 sequence: CASSFISGVTDTQYF. The CDR3 nucleotides read TGCGCCAGCAGCTTCATTAGCGGGGTCACAGATACGCAGTATTTT. The variable domain in full, with the rest retrieved from reference TRBV5-1 and TRBJ2-3, is KAGVTQTPRYLIKTRGQQVTLSCSPISGHRSVSWYQQTPGQGLQFLFEYFSETQRNKGNFPGRFSGRQFSNSRSEMNVSTLELGDSALYLCASSFISGVTDTQYFGPGTRLTVL.